One and the same sample provided the 8 T cell receptor beta chains below, sequenced in a study of blood T cell repertoires in COVID-19. Sequencing was performed with immunoSEQ multiplex PCR; in TCRdb, only in-frame clones are kept and a portion is missing. The data hold around 100,000 clones, with 88% observed a single time. The specimen was peripheral blood. The source of these receptors is a human donor in a cohort sampled during active COVID-19.

V usage is TRBV25-1 and J usage is TRBJ2-2; 9 bases are shared with TRBD2. The CDR3 has 16 residues. Germline trimming cut 0 bases from V and 6 bases from J; bases unmatched to any gene: 5. Germline V CDR1 and CDR2: MGHDK, SYGVNS. The CDR3 loop is CASSEYPSGKAGELFF. The CDR3 DNA reads as TGTGCCAGCAGTGAATATCCTAGCGGGAAGGCCGGGGAGCTGTTTTTT.

This clone has just a few counts. The chain uses TRBV4-1 and TRBJ2-1; 13 nucleotides match TRBD2. The CDR3 has 17 residues. V dropped 3 bases and J dropped 10; count of bases not matched to a gene: 12. Germline V lookup: CDR1 MGHRA, CDR2 YSYEKL. CDR3 DNA sequence: TGCGCCAGCAGCCACCCTGGACTAGCGGGAGATTTGATCGAGCAGTTCTTC. Protein sequence: CASSHPGLAGDLIEQFF.

The chain links TRBV18 to TRBJ1-6; no reliable D call. CDR1 is KGHSH and CDR2 is LQKENI in the germline V gene. V lost 8 bases, J lost 4 bases, and 9 bases lay in between. This CDR3 region has 13 residues. Here the CDR3 DNA reads TGTGCCAGCCGGTTGAAGTATAATTCACCCCTCCACTTT. Translation gives CASRLKYNSPLHF.

In this sample, this clone turned up once. The V gene is TRBV7-2, the J gene TRBJ2-2; weak D call: TRBD2 (5 bases). Germline CDR1 is SGHTA and CDR2 is FQGNSA. The CDR3 is 14 amino acids. Trimming took 5 bases from V and 7 from J, leaving 14 bases between them. As DNA, the CDR3 is TGTGCCAGCAGCGGCGGACTCGGCAGCGGGGAGCTGTTTTTT. Its translation is CASSGGLGSGELFF.

The chain links TRBV6-5 to TRBJ2-7; 7 bases map to TRBD2. Trimming removed 8 bases from V and 0 bases from J; junction bases left unmatched: 10. The CDR3 has 15 amino acids. Germline CDR1 and CDR2: MNHEY and SVGAGI. The CDR3: CASDKGLTSSYEQYF. The DNA of the CDR3 is TGTGCCAGCGATAAGGGACTAACGAGCTCCTACGAGCAGTACTTC.

The chain combines TRBV28 with TRBJ1-3; 11 bases match TRBD1. Germline-derived CDR1 and CDR2 are MDHEN and SYDVKM. V gave up 4 bases and J gave up 2 bases; unmatched junction bases: 10. The CDR3 consists of 18 residues. The CDR3 DNA is TGTGCCAGCAGTTCCCCCGGGACAGGGGGAATTGCTGGAAACACCATATATTTT. Residues: CASSSPGTGGIAGNTIYF.

The rearrangement links TRBV28 to TRBJ2-4, with 7 bases lining up with TRBD2. Germline trimming cut 4 bases from V and 0 bases from J; bases unmatched to any gene: 6. The CDR3 is 16 residues long. Germline assignment: CDR1 MDHEN and CDR2 SYDVKM. The chain's CDR3 is CASSSLAAIAKNIQYF. The CDR3 DNA reads as TGTGCCAGCAGTTCCCTAGCGGCGATAGCCAAAAACATTCAGTACTTC.

The chain couples TRBV5-4 to TRBJ2-2; possibly TRBD1 for D (6 bases). Germline CDR1 and CDR2: SGHNT and YYREEE (reference sequence). This CDR3 spans 16 amino acids. V shed 1 base and J shed 4 bases, with 14 bases lying between them. CDR3 DNA: TGTGCCAGCAGCTTGATGGACAGAGGGGGCACCGGGGAGCTGTTTTTT. Translated, it gives CASSLMDRGGTGELFF.